One sample yielded the 14 T cell receptor beta chains listed below, sequenced in a study of beta chain features in type 1 diabetes. The antigens for these receptors are not known. Sequenced material consisted of expressed TCRB transcripts (all of the isolated RNA was reverse transcribed). Method: immunoSEQ multiplex PCR; TCRdb's copy keeps in-frame clones and lacks some. The sample shows some 350,000 clones, about 14% of them seen only once. Whole-study results and caveats: There was a moderate but significant shortening of TCRB CDR3s in all four CD4+ subsets of Type 1 diabetes patients.

The sample was naive CD4+ T cells from blood. These receptors originate from a woman aged 18-30 years with type 1 diabetes.

The V gene is TRBV5-1, the J gene TRBJ2-1; 7 bases map to TRBD1. Germline CDR1 and CDR2: SGHRS and YFSETQ. The CDR3 runs 16 residues. The V gene end was trimmed by 0 bases and the J gene end by 4 bases; junction bases not matched to a gene: 7. The CDR3 loop is CASSLGAGGQYNEQFF. The CDR3 DNA follows: TGCGCCAGCAGCTTGGGGGCAGGGGGTCAGTACAATGAGCAGTTCTTC.

This clone has just a few counts. This chain uses TRBV19 with TRBJ1-5, with D perhaps matching TRBD1 (5 bases). There are 14 residues in the CDR3. Trimming took off 6 bases at V and 5 bases at J, with 14 bases between the two ends. Germline V lookup: CDR1 LNHDA, CDR2 SQIVND (reference sequence). CDR3 region: CASRSGQGYQPQHF. DNA for the CDR3: TGTGCCAGTAGGTCGGGTCAGGGATATCAGCCCCAGCATTTT. Full variable domain (rest looked up from reference TRBV19 and TRBJ1-5): DGGITQSPKYLFRKEGQNVTLSCEQNLNHDAMYWYRQDPGQGLRLIYYSQIVNDFQKGDIAEGYSVSREKKESFPLTVTSAQKNPTAFYLCASRSGQGYQPQHFGDGTRLSIL.

The chain uses TRBV9 and TRBJ2-2; 7 bases agree with TRBD2. This CDR3 spans 15 amino acids. The junction had 10 bases not matched to a gene; V was cut back by 4 bases and J by 7 bases. Germline-derived CDR1 and CDR2 are SGDLS and YYNGEE. The CDR3 nucleotides read TGTGCCAGCAGCTCCCGGACTAGTCCCGTCGGGGAGCTGTTTTTT. Its translation is CASSSRTSPVGELFF.

CDR3 sequence (DNA): TGCAGTGTGTTCGCGGACAATGAGCAGTTCTTC. Amino acids: CSVFADNEQFF. The chain couples TRBV20-1 to TRBJ2-1; the D is unclear. The germline V gene has CDR1 DFQATT and CDR2 SNEGSKA (reference sequence). There are 11 residues in the CDR3. V was pared by 7 bases and J by 5 bases, with 9 bases between.

This clone was counted a few times. The chain is built from TRBV10-3 and TRBJ2-1; 16 bases line up with TRBD2. The CDR3 is 17 amino acids. V lost 6 bases to trimming and J lost 3 bases; unmatched junction nucleotides: 5. In germline, CDR1 is ENHRY, CDR2 SYGVKD. CDR3 bases: TGTGCCATCAGCAAGGGACTAGCGGGAGGGATCTACAATGAGCAGTTCTTC. Its translation is CAISKGLAGGIYNEQFF.

The chain joins TRBV5-1 to TRBJ2-4, with a possible D match to TRBD2 (5 bases). Trimming cost V 5 bases and J 6 bases, with 9 bases left between them. Per germline, CDR1 SGHRS and CDR2 YFSETQ. This CDR3 spans 12 amino acids. The CDR3 DNA reads as TGCGCCAGCAGTGAGGGCGGAAACATTCAGTACTTC. It specifies CASSEGGNIQYF.

There are a few counts of this clone. The rearrangement joins TRBV7-2 to TRBJ2-2, with TRBD1 identical over 9 bases. The CDR3 has 15 residues. Germline V gives CDR1 SGHTA, CDR2 FQGNSA. V lost 5 bases to trimming and J lost 0 bases; unmatched junction nucleotides: 1. In DNA form, the CDR3 reads TGTGCCAGCAGCCGGGACAGGGCGAACACCGGGGAGCTGTTTTTT. This codes for CASSRDRANTGELFF.

The chain employs TRBV30 and TRBJ2-2; possibly TRBD2 for D (6 bases). CDR1 and CDR2 (germline): GTSNPN, SVGIG (reference sequence). This CDR3 spans 14 amino acids. Trimming took off 5 bases at V and 3 bases at J, with 13 bases between the two ends. The CDR3 DNA reads as TGTGCCTGGGGTAGCGGTCCATACACCGGGGAGCTGTTTTTT. It codes for CAWGSGPYTGELFF. Full variable domain (rest looked up from reference TRBV30 and TRBJ2-2): SQTIHQWPATLVQPVGSPLSLECTVEGTSNPNLYWYRQAAGRGLQLLFYSVGIGQISSEVPQNLSASRPQDRQFILSSKKLLLSDSGFYLCAWGSGPYTGELFFGEGSRLTVL.

The sample holds a few counts of this clone. This chain joins TRBV28 and TRBJ2-3; D perhaps matches TRBD1 (6 bases). The germline V gene encodes CDR1 MDHEN and CDR2 SYDVKM. This CDR3 is built from 15 residues. V was clipped by 6 bases and J by 0 bases, with 13 bases between them. The CDR3 protein is CASSLGHPSTDTQYF. The CDR3 nucleotides are TGTGCCAGCAGCTTGGGACACCCTAGCACAGATACGCAGTATTTT.

The sample holds a few counts of this clone. The chain recombines TRBV10-1 with TRBJ2-7, with D possibly TRBD2 on 6 matching bases. The V end lost 6 bases, the J end lost 1 base, and 16 bases lay between the germline ends. Germline V gives CDR1 WNHNN, CDR2 SYGVQD (reference sequence). The CDR3 is made up of 15 amino acids. The CDR3 nucleotides are TGCGCCAGCAGCGAGGGGCCAGGGAGGTCCTACGAGCAGTACTTC. Translating gives CASSEGPGRSYEQYF.

The sample holds a few counts of this clone. The V call is TRBV19, the J call TRBJ2-7; TRBD2 aligns across 11 bases. Germline V CDR1 and CDR2: LNHDA, SQIVND (reference sequence). Losses at the gene ends were 11 bases for V and 2 bases for J; bases not matched to a gene: 17. The CDR3 length is 17 residues. In DNA form, the CDR3 reads TGTGCCTGTTCCATGGGGCTAGCGGGAGGCCGCGCCTACGAGCAGTACTTC. This translates into CACSMGLAGGRAYEQYF.

This clone was recorded a few times. The gene calls are TRBV7-9 and TRBJ1-2; 7 positions match TRBD1. CDR3 length: 12 residues. CDR1 is SEHNR and CDR2 is FQNEAQ in the germline V gene (reference sequence). V lost 5 bases to trimming and J lost 13 bases; unmatched junction nucleotides: 10. The CDR3 spells CASSLGQAPGTF. CDR3 in DNA: TGTGCCAGCAGCCTCGGACAGGCCCCTGGCACCTTC.

This clone was recorded a few times. The chain uses TRBV15 and TRBJ1-2; 7 bases are a match to TRBD1. Germline trimming cut 0 bases from V and 4 bases from J; bases unmatched to any gene: 5. Germline V lookup: CDR1 LNHNV, CDR2 YYDKDF (reference sequence). The CDR3 consists of 15 residues. The CDR3, as DNA: TGTGCCACCAGCAGAGATCGGGGGACAGTCTATGGCTACACCTTC. Protein product: CATSRDRGTVYGYTF.

A few counts support this clone. The V gene is TRBV12-5, the J gene TRBJ2-7, with 7 bases fitting TRBD2. V dropped 1 base and J dropped 0; count of bases not matched to a gene: 0. CDR3 size: 14 residues. From germline, CDR1 is LGHNT and CDR2 FRNRAP. The CDR3 nucleotides are TGTGCTAGTGGTTTGGGCGGGAGCTCCTACGAGCAGTACTTC. This encodes CASGLGGSSYEQYF.